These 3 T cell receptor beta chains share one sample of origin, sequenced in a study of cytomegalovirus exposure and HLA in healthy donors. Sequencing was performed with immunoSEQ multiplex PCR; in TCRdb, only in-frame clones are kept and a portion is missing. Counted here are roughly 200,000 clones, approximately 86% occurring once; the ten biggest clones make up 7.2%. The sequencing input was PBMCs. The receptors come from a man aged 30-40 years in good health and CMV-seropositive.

Here the CDR3 reads CAWSEEDRGGYGYTF. Written as DNA, the CDR3 is TGTGCCTGGAGTGAGGAAGACAGGGGCGGATATGGCTACACCTTC. This rearrangement joins TRBV30 to TRBJ1-2; 8 bases are shared with TRBD1. Germline assignment: CDR1 GTSNPN and CDR2 SVGIG (reference sequence). This CDR3 contains 15 residues. Trimming removed 1 base from V and 5 bases from J; junction bases left unmatched: 9. The full variable domain, completed using reference TRBV30 and TRBJ1-2, is SQTIHQWPATLVQPVGSPLSLECTVEGTSNPNLYWYRQAAGRGLQLLFYSVGIGQISSEVPQNLSASRPQDRQFILSSKKLLLSDSGFYLCAWSEEDRGGYGYTFGSGTRLTVV.

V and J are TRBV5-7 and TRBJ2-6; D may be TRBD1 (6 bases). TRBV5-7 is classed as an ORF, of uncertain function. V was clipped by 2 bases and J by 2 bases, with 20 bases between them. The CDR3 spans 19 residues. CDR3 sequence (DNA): TGTGCCAGCAGCTTAGTTTTAGGCAGGGGAGCTCCTGGGGCCAACGTCCTGACTTTC. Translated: CASSLVLGRGAPGANVLTF.

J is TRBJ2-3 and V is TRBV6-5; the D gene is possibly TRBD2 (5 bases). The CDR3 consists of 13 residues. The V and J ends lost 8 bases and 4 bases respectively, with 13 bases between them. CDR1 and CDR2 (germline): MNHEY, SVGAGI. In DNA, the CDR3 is TGTGCCAGCTCCCCGTCGGACTCAGATACGCAGTATTTT. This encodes CASSPSDSDTQYF.